This T cell receptor beta chain comes out of a study of blood T cell repertoires in COVID-19. Data came from immunoSEQ multiplex PCR; TCRdb stores just in-frame clones and leaves some out. The sample shows about 85,000 clones, almost 90% of them seen only once. In germline, CDR1 is MNHEY, CDR2 SMNVEV (reference sequence). The V gene lost 6 bases and the J gene lost 6 bases, with 15 bases spanning the gap. The CDR3 sequence is 13 residues long. The chain has TRBV27 and TRBJ2-7, with D possibly being TRBD1 (6 bases). The TCR comes from a woman at least 80 years old with active or convalescent COVID-19. The sequenced sample consisted of peripheral blood. The CDR3 loop reads CASRPDWGPEQYF. For the CDR3, the DNA is TGTGCCAGCAGGCCGGATTGGGGGCCCGAGCAGTACTTC.